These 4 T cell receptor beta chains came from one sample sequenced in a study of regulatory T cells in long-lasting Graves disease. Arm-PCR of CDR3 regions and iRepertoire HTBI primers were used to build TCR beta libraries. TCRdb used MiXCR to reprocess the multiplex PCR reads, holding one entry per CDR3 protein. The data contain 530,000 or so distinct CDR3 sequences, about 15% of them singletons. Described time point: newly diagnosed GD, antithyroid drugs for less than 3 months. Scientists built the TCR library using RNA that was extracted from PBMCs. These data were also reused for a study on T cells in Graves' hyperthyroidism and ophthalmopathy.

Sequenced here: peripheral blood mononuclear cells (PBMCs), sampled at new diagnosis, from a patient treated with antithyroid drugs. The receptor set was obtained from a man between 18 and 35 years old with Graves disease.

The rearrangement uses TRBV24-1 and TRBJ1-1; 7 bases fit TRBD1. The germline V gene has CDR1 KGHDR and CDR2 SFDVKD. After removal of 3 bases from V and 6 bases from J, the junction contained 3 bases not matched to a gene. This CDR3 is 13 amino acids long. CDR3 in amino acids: CATSDNTGAEAFF. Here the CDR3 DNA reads TGTGCCACCAGTGATAATACAGGGGCTGAAGCTTTCTTT.

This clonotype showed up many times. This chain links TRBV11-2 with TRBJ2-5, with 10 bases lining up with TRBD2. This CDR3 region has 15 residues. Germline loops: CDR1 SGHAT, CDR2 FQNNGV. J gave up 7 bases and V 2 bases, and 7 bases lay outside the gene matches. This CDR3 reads CASSLPLAGAGTQYF. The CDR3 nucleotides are TGTGCCAGCAGCTTACCCCTAGCGGGAGCAGGGACCCAGTACTTC.

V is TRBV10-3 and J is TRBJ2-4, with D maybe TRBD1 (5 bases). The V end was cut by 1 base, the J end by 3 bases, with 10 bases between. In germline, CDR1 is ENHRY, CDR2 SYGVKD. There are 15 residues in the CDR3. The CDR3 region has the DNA TGTGCCATCAGTGAGTGGTGGGGCCGCAAAAACATTCAGTACTTC. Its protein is CAISEWWGRKNIQYF.

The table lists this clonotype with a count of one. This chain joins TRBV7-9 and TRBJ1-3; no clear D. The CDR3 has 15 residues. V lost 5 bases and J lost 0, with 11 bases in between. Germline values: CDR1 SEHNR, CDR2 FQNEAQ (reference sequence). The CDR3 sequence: CASSPTSLSGNTIYF. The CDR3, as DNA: TGTGCCAGCAGCCCAACAAGTCTCTCTGGAAACACCATATATTTT.